The sequence of this TCR beta chain was determined in a study of identical twins. Using its own MiXCR run on the 5' RACE reads, TCRdb lists one record per CDR3 protein. The sample comprises 200,000 or so distinct CDR3 sequences, about 7.5% of which are singletons, and 1.9% rests with the top ten. This CDR3 has 14 amino acids. V lost 5 bases to trimming and J lost 4 bases; unmatched junction nucleotides: 5. From germline, CDR1 is DFQATT and CDR2 SNEGSKA (reference sequence). This clonotype was observed at least ten times. The same sample was also studied in work on yellow fever vaccine responses in identical twins.

The sequence was obtained from a woman aged 18-29 years in good health. The sequenced sample was memory (CD45RO+) T cells sorted from blood. The chain combines TRBV20-1 with TRBJ2-1; TRBD2 matches 10 bases. CDR3 nucleotide sequence: TGCAGTGCTTGCCTAGCGGGAGATTACAATGAGCAGTTCTTC. This encodes CSACLAGDYNEQFF.